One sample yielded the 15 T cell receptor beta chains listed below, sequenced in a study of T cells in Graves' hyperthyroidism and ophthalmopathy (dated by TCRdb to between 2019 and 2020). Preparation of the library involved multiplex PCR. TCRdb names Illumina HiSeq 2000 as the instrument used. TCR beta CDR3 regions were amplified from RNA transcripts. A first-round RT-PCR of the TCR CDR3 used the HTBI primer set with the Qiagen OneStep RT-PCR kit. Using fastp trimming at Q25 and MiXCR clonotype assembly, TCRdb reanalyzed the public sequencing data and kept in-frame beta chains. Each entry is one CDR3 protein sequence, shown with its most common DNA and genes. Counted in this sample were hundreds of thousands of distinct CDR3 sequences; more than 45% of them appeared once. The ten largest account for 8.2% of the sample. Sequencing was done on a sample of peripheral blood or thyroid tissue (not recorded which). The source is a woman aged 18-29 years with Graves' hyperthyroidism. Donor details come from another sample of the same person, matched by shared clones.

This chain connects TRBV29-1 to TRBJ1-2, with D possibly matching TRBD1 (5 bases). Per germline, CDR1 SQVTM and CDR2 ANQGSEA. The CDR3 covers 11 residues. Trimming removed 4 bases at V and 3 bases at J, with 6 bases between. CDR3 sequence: CSVVGHYGYTF. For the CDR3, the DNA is TGCAGCGTTGTGGGGCACTATGGCTACACCTTC.

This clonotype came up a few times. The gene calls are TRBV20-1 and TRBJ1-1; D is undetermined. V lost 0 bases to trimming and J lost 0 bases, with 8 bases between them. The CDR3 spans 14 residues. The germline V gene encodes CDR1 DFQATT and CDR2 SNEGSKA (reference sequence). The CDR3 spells CSARDLTVNTEAFF. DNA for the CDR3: TGCAGTGCTAGAGATCTTACAGTGAACACTGAAGCTTTCTTT.

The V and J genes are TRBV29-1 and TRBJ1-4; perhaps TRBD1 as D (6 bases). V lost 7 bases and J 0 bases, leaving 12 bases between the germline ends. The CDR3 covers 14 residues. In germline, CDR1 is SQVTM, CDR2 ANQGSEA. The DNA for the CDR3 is TGCAGCGCCGGACAGACCTCAACTAATGAAAAACTGTTTTTT. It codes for CSAGQTSTNEKLFF.

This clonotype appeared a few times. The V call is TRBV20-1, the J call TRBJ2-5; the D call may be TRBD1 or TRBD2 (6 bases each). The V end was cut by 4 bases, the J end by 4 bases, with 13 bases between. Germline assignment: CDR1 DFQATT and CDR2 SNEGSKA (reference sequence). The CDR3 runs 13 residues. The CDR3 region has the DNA TGCAGTGCTACCCCGGGGGCGCGAGAGACCCAGTACTTC. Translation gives CSATPGARETQYF.

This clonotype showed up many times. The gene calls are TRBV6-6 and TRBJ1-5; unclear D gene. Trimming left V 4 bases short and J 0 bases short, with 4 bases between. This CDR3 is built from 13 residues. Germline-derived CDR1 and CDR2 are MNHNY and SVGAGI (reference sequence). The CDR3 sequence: CASSWGSNQPQHF. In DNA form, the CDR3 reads TGTGCCAGCAGTTGGGGTAGCAATCAGCCCCAGCATTTT.

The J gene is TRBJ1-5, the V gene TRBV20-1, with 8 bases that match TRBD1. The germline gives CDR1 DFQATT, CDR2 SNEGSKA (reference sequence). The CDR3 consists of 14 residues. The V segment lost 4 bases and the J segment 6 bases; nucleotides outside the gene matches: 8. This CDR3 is CSAKGQGSSQPQHF. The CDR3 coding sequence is TGCAGTGCTAAAGGACAGGGTTCGTCTCAGCCCCAGCATTTT.

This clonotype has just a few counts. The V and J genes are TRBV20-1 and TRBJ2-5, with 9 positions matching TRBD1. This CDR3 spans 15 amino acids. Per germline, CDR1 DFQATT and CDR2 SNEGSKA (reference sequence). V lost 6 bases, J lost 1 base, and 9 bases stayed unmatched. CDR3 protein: CSAVGQGLFQETQYF. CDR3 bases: TGCAGTGCCGTGGGACAGGGCTTGTTCCAAGAGACCCAGTACTTC.

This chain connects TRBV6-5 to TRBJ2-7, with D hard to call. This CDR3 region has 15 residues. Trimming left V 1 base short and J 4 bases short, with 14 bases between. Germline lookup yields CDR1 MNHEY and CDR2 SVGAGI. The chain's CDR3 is CASSYLAPVKYEQYF. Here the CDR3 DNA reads TGTGCCAGCAGTTACTTAGCTCCTGTCAAGTACGAGCAGTACTTC.

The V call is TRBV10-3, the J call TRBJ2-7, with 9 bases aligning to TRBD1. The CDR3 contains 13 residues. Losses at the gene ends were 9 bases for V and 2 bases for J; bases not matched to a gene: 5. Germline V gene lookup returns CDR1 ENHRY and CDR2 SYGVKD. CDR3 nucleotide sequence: TGTGCCATACGGACAGGGGATCCCTACGAGCAGTACTTC. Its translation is CAIRTGDPYEQYF.

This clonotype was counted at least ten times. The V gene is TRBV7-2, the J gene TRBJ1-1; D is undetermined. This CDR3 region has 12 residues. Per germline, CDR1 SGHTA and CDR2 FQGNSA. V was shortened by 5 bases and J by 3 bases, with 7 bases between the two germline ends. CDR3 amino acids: CASSHGYTEAFF. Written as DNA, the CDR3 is TGTGCCAGCAGCCACGGCTACACTGAAGCTTTCTTT.

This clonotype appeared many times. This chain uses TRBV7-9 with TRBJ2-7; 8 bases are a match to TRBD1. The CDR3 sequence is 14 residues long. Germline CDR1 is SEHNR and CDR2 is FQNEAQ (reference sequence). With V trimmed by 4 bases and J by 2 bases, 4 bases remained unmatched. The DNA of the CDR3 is TGTGCCAGCAGCTCTGGACAGGGAGCCTACGAGCAGTACTTC. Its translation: CASSSGQGAYEQYF. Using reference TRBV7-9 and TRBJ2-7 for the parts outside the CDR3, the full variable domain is DTGVSQNPRHKITKRGQNVTFRCDPISEHNRLYWYRQTLGQGPEFLTYFQNEAQLEKSRLLSDRFSAERPKGSFSTLEIQRTEQGDSAMYLCASSSGQGAYEQYFGPGTRLTVT.

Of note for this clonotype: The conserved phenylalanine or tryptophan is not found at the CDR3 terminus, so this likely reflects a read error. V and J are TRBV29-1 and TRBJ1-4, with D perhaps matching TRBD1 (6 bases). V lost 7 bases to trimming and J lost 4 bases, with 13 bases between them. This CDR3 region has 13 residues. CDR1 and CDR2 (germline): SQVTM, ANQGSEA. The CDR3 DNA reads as TGCAGCGCCGAACAGGGCCGTAATGAAAAACTGTTTCTT. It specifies CSAEQGRNEKLFL.

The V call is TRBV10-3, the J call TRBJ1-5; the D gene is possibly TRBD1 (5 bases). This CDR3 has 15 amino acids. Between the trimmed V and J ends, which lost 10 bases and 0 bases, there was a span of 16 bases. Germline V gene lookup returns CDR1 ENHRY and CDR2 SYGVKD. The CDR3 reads CASSEGLNSNQPQHF. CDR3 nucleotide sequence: TGTGCCAGCTCGGAGGGACTTAATAGCAATCAGCCCCAGCATTTT.

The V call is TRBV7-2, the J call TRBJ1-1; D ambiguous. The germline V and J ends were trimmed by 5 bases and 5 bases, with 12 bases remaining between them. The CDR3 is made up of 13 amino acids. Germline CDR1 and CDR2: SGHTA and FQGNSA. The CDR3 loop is CASSTPSGTEAFF. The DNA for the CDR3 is TGTGCCAGCAGCACCCCCTCGGGGACTGAAGCTTTCTTT.

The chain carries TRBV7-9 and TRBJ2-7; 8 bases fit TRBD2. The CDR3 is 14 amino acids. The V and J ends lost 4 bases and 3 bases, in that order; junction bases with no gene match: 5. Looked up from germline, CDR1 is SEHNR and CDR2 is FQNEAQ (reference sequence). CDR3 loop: CASSSRGGDYEQYF. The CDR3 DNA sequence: TGTGCCAGCAGCTCCCGGGGGGGGGACTACGAGCAGTACTTC.